Presented here are 9 T cell receptor beta chains from one specimen sequenced in a study of T cell responses to AZD1222 COVID-19 vaccine. Sequencing used immunoSEQ multiplex PCR; TCRdb keeps in-frame clones, though not all of them. Seen here are about 120,000 clones, approximately 91% observed once, and the top ten hold roughly 4.5%. The sample here was peripheral blood, taken on day 0 of AZD1222 vaccination. Receptors were obtained from an adult in good health.

V and J are TRBV7-3 and TRBJ1-1; tentatively, D is TRBD1 (6 bases). This CDR3 contains 16 residues. Trimming removed 5 bases from V and 1 base from J, with 17 bases in between. Germline CDR1 reads SGHTA; CDR2 reads FQGTGA. Here the CDR3 reads CASSQAGGHGNTEAFF. CDR3 DNA sequence: TGTGCCAGCAGCCAAGCGGGGGGCCATGGGAACACTGAAGCTTTCTTT.

V and J are TRBV7-2 and TRBJ2-3; TRBD2 agrees at 14 bases. Trimming took 1 base from V and 4 from J; bases not matched to a gene: 1. The length of the CDR3 is 16 residues. Germline CDR1 reads SGHTA; CDR2 reads FQGNSA. The CDR3 here is CASSLGLAGGADTQYF. CDR3 DNA: TGTGCCAGCAGCTTAGGACTAGCGGGGGGGGCAGATACGCAGTATTTT.

This chain uses TRBV7-2 with TRBJ1-4, with 8 bases that match TRBD1. The germline CDR1 and CDR2 sequences are SGHTA and FQGNSA. The CDR3 extends over 15 amino acids. V lost 5 bases to trimming and J lost 3 bases; unmatched junction nucleotides: 5. CDR3 in amino acids: CASSPGGRANEKLFF. Written as DNA, the CDR3 is TGTGCCAGCAGCCCAGGGGGCAGAGCTAATGAAAAACTGTTTTTT. Based on the CDR3 plus reference TRBV7-2 and TRBJ1-4, the full variable domain is GAGVSQSPSNKVTEKGKDVELRCDPISGHTALYWYRQSLGQGLEFLIYFQGNSAPDKSGLPSDRFSAERTGGSVSTLTIQRTQQEDSAVYLCASSPGGRANEKLFFGSGTQLSVL.

This clone appeared a single time. The chain links TRBV18 to TRBJ1-2; D is unclear. CDR1 KGHSH and CDR2 LQKENI come from the germline V gene. V lost 0 bases and J 5 bases, leaving 10 bases between the germline ends. The CDR3 extends over 14 amino acids. The CDR3 protein is CASSPPLLTYGYTF. The CDR3 DNA follows: TGTGCCAGCTCACCACCGCTGTTAACTTATGGCTACACCTTC. The entire variable domain, with the rest obtained from reference TRBV18 and TRBJ1-2, is as follows: NAGVMQNPRHLVRRRGQEARLRCSPMKGHSHVYWYRQLPEEGLKFMVYLQKENIIDESGMPKERFSAEFPKEGPSILRIQQVVRGDSAAYFCASSPPLLTYGYTFGSGTRLTVV.

This chain links TRBV27 with TRBJ2-7; a possible D gene is TRBD2 (5 bases). This CDR3 spans 15 amino acids. Trimming stripped 1 base from V and 2 bases from J, with 12 bases between. CDR1 MNHEY and CDR2 SMNVEV come from the germline V gene (reference sequence). The CDR3 loop is CASSLFHGEAYEQYF. For the CDR3, the DNA is TGTGCCAGCAGTTTATTTCACGGGGAAGCCTACGAGCAGTACTTC.

This clone was detected once. J is TRBJ2-7 and V is TRBV18; TRBD1 agrees at 7 bases. Germline V gene lookup returns CDR1 KGHSH and CDR2 LQKENI. The CDR3 is 16 residues long. Losses at the gene ends were 0 bases for V and 4 bases for J; bases not matched to a gene: 9. The CDR3 loop is CASSPPSTGARYEQYF. CDR3 sequence (DNA): TGTGCCAGCTCACCACCGTCCACAGGGGCGCGGTACGAGCAGTACTTC.

The chain employs TRBV25-1 and TRBJ1-2; D possibly corresponds to TRBD1 (6 bases). This CDR3 is built from 14 residues. The germline V gene has CDR1 MGHDK and CDR2 SYGVNS. V was pared by 3 bases and J by 4 bases, with 12 bases between. CDR3 amino acids: CASSETGNLYGYTF. The CDR3 DNA reads TGTGCCAGCAGTGAGACAGGAAACCTCTATGGCTACACCTTC.

J is TRBJ1-1 and V is TRBV5-6; D is possibly TRBD1 (5 bases). CDR1 is SGHDT, CDR2 YYEEEE, per germline. The CDR3 sequence is 14 residues long. V lost 4 bases and J lost 5, with 15 bases in between. The DNA of the CDR3 is TGTGCCAGCAGCCCAACGCCGGGGCCTACTGAAGCTTTCTTT. It encodes CASSPTPGPTEAFF. Together with reference TRBV5-6 and TRBJ1-1, the CDR3 gives the full variable domain: DAGVTQSPTHLIKTRGQQVTLRCSPKSGHDTVSWYQQALGQGPQFIFQYYEEEERQRGNFPDRFSGHQFPNYSSELNVNALLLGDSALYLCASSPTPGPTEAFFGQGTRLTVV.

The V gene is TRBV19, the J gene TRBJ1-5; weak D call: TRBD1 (5 bases). Per the germline V gene, CDR1 is LNHDA and CDR2 is SQIVND (reference sequence). This CDR3 has 15 amino acids. Trimming cost V 3 bases and J 3 bases, with 12 bases left between them. The CDR3 spells CASSIAGVNNQPQHF. CDR3 DNA: TGTGCCAGTAGTATTGCGGGGGTTAACAATCAGCCCCAGCATTTT.